Each of the 32 T cell receptor beta chains below was sequenced from the same sample in a study of blood T cell repertoires in COVID-19. TCRdb's copy holds only in-frame clones and misses some; the assay was immunoSEQ multiplex PCR. Of about 270,000 clones listed, about 87% are singletons. What was sequenced was PBMCs or T cells enriched from blood (not recorded which). The source of these receptors is a woman in her forties or fifties who had recovered from COVID-19.

The V and J genes are TRBV11-2 and TRBJ1-2, with D tentatively TRBD1 (5 bases). V lost 2 bases to trimming and J lost 2 bases, with 6 bases between them. The CDR3 sequence is 13 residues long. The V gene's germline CDR1 is SGHAT and CDR2 FQNNGV. This CDR3 is CASSLQGNYGYTF. Here the CDR3 DNA reads TGTGCCAGCAGCTTACAGGGAAACTATGGCTACACCTTC.

The chain employs TRBV4-2 and TRBJ1-5, with TRBD1 as a possible D gene (6 bases). Germline loops: CDR1 LGHNA, CDR2 YNFKEQ. V lost 1 base to trimming and J lost 4 bases, with 14 bases between them. CDR3 length equals 16 residues. CDR3 sequence (DNA): TGTGCCAGCAGCCAAGGGTTTGGGACAAGTAATCAGCCCCAGCATTTT. Its translation is CASSQGFGTSNQPQHF.

The chain recombines TRBV29-1 with TRBJ1-5; D is possibly TRBD1 (5 bases). Germline CDR1 is SQVTM and CDR2 is ANQGSEA. The CDR3 loop spans 12 amino acids. Between the trimmed V and J ends, which lost 4 bases and 3 bases, there was a span of 7 bases. CDR3 bases: TGCAGCGTTGCAGGGTCCAATCAGCCCCAGCATTTT. Encoded protein: CSVAGSNQPQHF.

The sample holds one count of this clone. The V call is TRBV7-2, the J call TRBJ2-4; TRBD2 matches 7 bases. Per the germline V gene, CDR1 is SGHTA and CDR2 is FQGNSA. This CDR3 has 17 amino acids. V lost 2 bases, J lost 1 base, and 8 bases stayed unmatched. CDR3 sequence reads: CASSLPERDSAKNIQYF. Here the CDR3 DNA reads TGTGCCAGCAGCTTACCTGAGCGGGACTCTGCCAAAAACATTCAGTACTTC.

The genes are TRBV5-1 and TRBJ2-3; 9 bases are shared with TRBD2. Germline CDR1 is SGHRS and CDR2 is YFSETQ. J gave up 0 bases and V 1 base, and 3 bases lay outside the gene matches. The CDR3 has 16 amino acids. The CDR3 coding sequence is TGCGCCAGCAGCTTGATTAGCGGGAGTAGCACAGATACGCAGTATTTT. This gives the protein CASSLISGSSTDTQYF.

The chain carries TRBV28 and TRBJ1-1; possible D gene TRBD1, 6 bases. Germline loops: CDR1 MDHEN, CDR2 SYDVKM. Deletions cut 7 bases from V and 4 bases from J, with 13 bases between. The CDR3 covers 13 residues. The CDR3 DNA follows: TGTGCCAGCATAGCGGGGGCCGTCACTGAAGCTTTCTTT. Translation gives CASIAGAVTEAFF.

The rearrangement links TRBV2 to TRBJ1-2, with 7 bases that match TRBD1. The CDR3 is 14 amino acids. V lost 6 bases to trimming and J lost 8 bases; unmatched junction nucleotides: 12. Germline CDR1 SNHLY, CDR2 FYNNEI. CDR3 protein: CASSLRGTDSGYTF. DNA of the CDR3: TGTGCCAGCAGCCTAAGAGGGACAGATAGCGGCTACACCTTC.

This chain links TRBV7-2 with TRBJ1-5, with a possible D match to TRBD1 (5 bases). The CDR3 loop spans 17 amino acids. Germline V CDR1 and CDR2: SGHTA, FQGNSA. The V end was cut by 4 bases, the J end by 0 bases, with 16 bases between. The CDR3 protein is CASSSPGRGNSNQPQHF. The CDR3 nucleotides read TGTGCCAGCAGCTCCCCCGGCCGGGGGAATAGCAATCAGCCCCAGCATTTT. The complete variable domain, with remaining parts taken from reference TRBV7-2 and TRBJ1-5, reads GAGVSQSPSNKVTEKGKDVELRCDPISGHTALYWYRQSLGQGLEFLIYFQGNSAPDKSGLPSDRFSAERTGGSVSTLTIQRTQQEDSAVYLCASSSPGRGNSNQPQHFGDGTRLSIL.

The chain is built from TRBV28 and TRBJ1-4; 7 nucleotides match TRBD1. The CDR3 sequence is 17 residues long. The V gene end was trimmed by 1 base and the J gene end by 2 bases; junction bases not matched to a gene: 7. CDR1 MDHEN and CDR2 SYDVKM come from the germline V gene. CDR3 bases: TGTGCCAGCAGTTTATTGAGGGGGCTAGGTACTAATGAAAAACTGTTTTTT. Protein: CASSLLRGLGTNEKLFF.

CDR3: CASSWDSTTKNIQYF. The CDR3 DNA follows: TGTGCCAGCTCATGGGACTCGACGACCAAAAACATTCAGTACTTC. V usage is TRBV18 and J usage is TRBJ2-4, with D possibly TRBD2 on 6 matching bases. The length of the CDR3 is 15 residues. The germline CDR1 and CDR2 sequences are KGHSH and LQKENI. Trimming cost V 5 bases and J 2 bases, with 13 bases left between them.

V usage is TRBV6-4 and J usage is TRBJ2-1; 8 bases are shared with TRBD2. V was pared by 5 bases and J by 1 base, with 4 bases of the junction left unmatched. The CDR3 totals 15 residues. Germline loops: CDR1 MRHNA, CDR2 SNTAGT. This CDR3 reads CASSSGSGSYNEQFF. In nucleotides, the CDR3 is TGTGCCAGCAGTAGCGGGAGTGGGTCCTACAATGAGCAGTTCTTC.

Here the CDR3 DNA reads TGTGCCAGCAGCTTATTTCCAACAGGGGCGACCACCGAGCAGTACTTC. As protein: CASSLFPTGATTEQYF. The genes are TRBV7-3 and TRBJ2-7, with 7 bases identical to TRBD1. Looked up from germline, CDR1 is SGHTA and CDR2 is FQGTGA. Losses at the gene ends were 2 bases for V and 6 bases for J; bases not matched to a gene: 13. The CDR3 has 16 amino acids.

The chain has TRBV10-3 and TRBJ2-7; the match to TRBD1 covers 7 bases. In germline, CDR1 is ENHRY, CDR2 SYGVKD. The CDR3 is 14 amino acids. V was clipped by 6 bases and J by 3 bases; unmatched bases: 8. The CDR3 sequence is CAIRPDRAYYEQYF. The CDR3 bases are TGTGCCATCAGACCTGACAGGGCATACTACGAGCAGTACTTC.

The chain combines TRBV6-1 with TRBJ2-1; D may be TRBD2 (5 bases). Trimming took 2 bases from V and 2 from J, leaving 19 bases between them. CDR1 is MNHNS and CDR2 is SASEGT in the germline V gene. The CDR3 is 18 residues long. CDR3 coding DNA: TGTGCCAGCAGTGAAAGGGAGAACTACCCCAGGACCTACAATGAGCAGTTCTTC. Translated, it gives CASSERENYPRTYNEQFF.

V usage is TRBV5-6 and J usage is TRBJ2-5, with a tentative D call TRBD1 (5 bases). This CDR3 is 14 amino acids long. V was cut by 1 base and J by 3 bases, with 10 bases left in between. The germline V gene has CDR1 SGHDT and CDR2 YYEEEE. CDR3 bases: TGTGCCAGCAGCTTGAGGCAGGGAAAAGAGACCCAGTACTTC. Protein product: CASSLRQGKETQYF.

J is TRBJ1-1 and V is TRBV7-2; D is possibly TRBD1 (5 bases). The CDR3 spans 14 residues. Germline-derived CDR1 and CDR2 are SGHTA and FQGNSA. V lost 1 base and J 5 bases, leaving 11 bases between the germline ends. CDR3 DNA sequence: TGTGCCAGCAGCTTAGGCAGGGTAAAGACTGAAGCTTTCTTT. It translates to CASSLGRVKTEAFF.

The genes are TRBV9 and TRBJ1-1; D remains ambiguous. The length of the CDR3 is 13 residues. V lost 3 bases to trimming and J lost 1 base, with 7 bases between them. Per germline, CDR1 SGDLS and CDR2 YYNGEE. CDR3 DNA: TGTGCCAGCAGCGCGATCAGGAACACTGAAGCTTTCTTT. Protein sequence: CASSAIRNTEAFF.

V usage is TRBV30 and J usage is TRBJ1-2; tentatively, D is TRBD1 (5 bases). The CDR3 consists of 13 residues. In germline, CDR1 is GTSNPN, CDR2 SVGIG (reference sequence). Trimming removed 1 base from V and 8 bases from J, with 14 bases in between. The CDR3 region is CAWSGRGPVGYTF. The DNA of the CDR3 is TGTGCCTGGAGTGGTAGGGGCCCGGTAGGCTACACCTTC. Full variable domain (outside the CDR3, taken from reference TRBV30 and TRBJ1-2): SQTIHQWPATLVQPVGSPLSLECTVEGTSNPNLYWYRQAAGRGLQLLFYSVGIGQISSEVPQNLSASRPQDRQFILSSKKLLLSDSGFYLCAWSGRGPVGYTFGSGTRLTVV.

The CDR3 coding sequence is TGCGCCAGCAGCCGACAAACTAGCGGGAGGTACAATGAGCAGTTCTTC. Protein product: CASSRQTSGRYNEQFF. This chain connects TRBV4-3 to TRBJ2-1; 12 nucleotides line up with TRBD2. V shed 4 bases and J 4 bases; nucleotides not matched to a gene: 5. This CDR3 has 16 residues. Germline V gene lookup returns CDR1 LGHNA and CDR2 YSLEER.

V gene TRBV5-1 combines with J gene TRBJ2-3, with D tentatively TRBD2 (5 bases). Trimming removed 2 bases at V and 4 bases at J, with 14 bases between. The CDR3 length is 15 residues. CDR1 is SGHRS, CDR2 YFSETQ, per germline. CDR3 sequence (DNA): TGCGCCAGCAGCTTAGGTGGGAGTGGGTCAGATACGCAGTATTTT. This encodes CASSLGGSGSDTQYF.

This clone was detected once. The CDR3 region is CASSWGGRAEDTQYF. CDR3 coding DNA: TGTGCCAGCAGCTGGGGGGGGAGGGCTGAAGATACGCAGTATTTT. The chain links TRBV5-4 to TRBJ2-3; 7 bases are shared with TRBD2. After removal of 3 bases from V and 5 bases from J, the junction contained 9 bases not matched to a gene. Looked up from germline, CDR1 is SGHNT and CDR2 is YYREEE (reference sequence). The CDR3 length is 15 residues.

The CDR3 protein is CASLRFGEKLFF. The CDR3, as DNA: TGTGCCAGCCTCAGGTTTGGTGAAAAACTGTTTTTT. This chain links TRBV6-6 with TRBJ1-4; D gene uncertain. Germline-derived CDR1 and CDR2 are MNHNY and SVGAGI (reference sequence). V dropped 8 bases and J dropped 7 bases, with 11 bases sitting between them. The CDR3 totals 12 residues.

This clone was seen only once. The chain's CDR3 is CASRPQGNSNQPQHF. CDR3 DNA: TGTGCCAGCAGACCACAGGGTAATAGCAATCAGCCCCAGCATTTT. This chain links TRBV6-5 with TRBJ1-5, with a weak D call TRBD1 (6 bases). V shed 6 bases and J shed 0 bases, with 12 bases lying between them. This CDR3 has 15 amino acids. CDR1 is MNHEY, CDR2 SVGAGI, per germline.

A single count supports this clone. This chain connects TRBV27 to TRBJ1-3; 7 nucleotides agree with TRBD1. Looked up from germline, CDR1 is MNHEY and CDR2 is SMNVEV (reference sequence). The CDR3 is made up of 13 amino acids. Trimming removed 6 bases from V and 8 bases from J; junction bases left unmatched: 7. CDR3 coding DNA: TGTGCCAGCAGCCGACAGGGAGAATACACCATATATTTT. It translates to CASSRQGEYTIYF.

This sequence joins TRBV28 and TRBJ1-5; TRBD1 matches 9 bases. CDR1 and CDR2 from the germline V gene are MDHEN and SYDVKM. The CDR3 is 15 residues long. J gave up 7 bases and V 5 bases, and 9 bases lay outside the gene matches. The chain's CDR3 is CASSQPGQGMQPQHF. The CDR3 region has the DNA TGTGCCAGCAGTCAGCCCGGACAGGGGATGCAGCCCCAGCATTTT.

This clone was counted a single time. Other DNA sequences in the same sample also yield this CDR3. The rearrangement uses TRBV7-2 and TRBJ1-4; TRBD1 aligns across 7 bases. The germline V gene encodes CDR1 SGHTA and CDR2 FQGNSA. After removal of 5 bases from V and 7 bases from J, the junction contained 7 bases not matched to a gene. CDR3 size: 14 residues. CDR3 DNA: TGTGCCAGCAGCCTACGACAGGGAGGTGAAAAACTGTTTTTT. As protein: CASSLRQGGEKLFF.

V and J are TRBV2 and TRBJ2-7, with 8 bases identical to TRBD1. The CDR3 contains 13 residues. CDR1 is SNHLY, CDR2 FYNNEI, per germline. With 8 bases clipped from V and 2 bases from J, the junction kept 5 bases outside the gene matches. The CDR3 sequence: CASSTGAAYEQYF. In nucleotides, the CDR3 is TGTGCCAGCTCGACAGGGGCAGCCTACGAGCAGTACTTC.

This rearrangement joins TRBV25-1 to TRBJ2-3, with D tentatively TRBD1 (7 bases). The CDR3 loop spans 14 amino acids. The germline V gene encodes CDR1 MGHDK and CDR2 SYGVNS. The V and J ends lost 6 bases and 8 bases respectively, with 18 bases between them. CDR3 loop: CASRENRGGGTQYF. CDR3 nucleotide sequence: TGTGCCAGCAGGGAGAACAGGGGAGGTGGTACGCAGTATTTT.

CDR3 in amino acids: CASTPSSLLETQYF. DNA for the CDR3: TGTGCCAGCACCCCCTCTAGCTTGTTAGAGACCCAGTACTTC. This chain connects TRBV11-2 to TRBJ2-5; weak D call: TRBD2 (5 bases). Germline CDR1 and CDR2: SGHAT and FQNNGV. Deletions cut 7 bases from V and 4 bases from J, with 16 bases between. This CDR3 is built from 14 residues.

The chain joins TRBV19 to TRBJ2-2; D perhaps matches TRBD2 (5 bases). The CDR3 sequence is 14 residues long. CDR1 and CDR2 (germline): LNHDA, SQIVND (reference sequence). V gave up 1 base and J gave up 6 bases, with 9 bases separating them. The CDR3 loop is CASSIVTGAGELFF. In DNA, the CDR3 is TGTGCCAGTAGTATAGTTACCGGGGCCGGGGAGCTGTTTTTT.

The V call is TRBV28, the J call TRBJ2-3; 10 nucleotides match TRBD1. Germline V gives CDR1 MDHEN, CDR2 SYDVKM. The CDR3 has 14 residues. Trimming took 5 bases from V and 8 from J; bases not matched to a gene: 7. In DNA form, the CDR3 reads TGTGCCAGCAGTCCGACAGGGGGCAGGGTTACGCAGTATTTT. Protein: CASSPTGGRVTQYF.

This clone was counted once. J is TRBJ2-3 and V is TRBV28; TRBD2 matches at 9 bases. Trimming cost V 6 bases and J 10 bases; bases outside gene matches: 11. From germline, CDR1 is MDHEN and CDR2 SYDVKM. CDR3 length equals 14 residues. The DNA of the CDR3 is TGTGCCAGCAGAGGACTCGCGGGAGGGCCGGCGCAGTATTTT. This translates into CASRGLAGGPAQYF.